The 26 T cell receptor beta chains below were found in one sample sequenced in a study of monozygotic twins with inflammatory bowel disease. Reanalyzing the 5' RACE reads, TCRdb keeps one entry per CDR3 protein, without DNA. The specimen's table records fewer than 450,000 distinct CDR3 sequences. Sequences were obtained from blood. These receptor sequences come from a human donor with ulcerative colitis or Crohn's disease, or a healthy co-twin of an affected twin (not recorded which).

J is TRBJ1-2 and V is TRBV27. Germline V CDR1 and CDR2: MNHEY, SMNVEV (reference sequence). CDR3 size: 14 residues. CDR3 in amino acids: CASRKRTAYYGYTF.

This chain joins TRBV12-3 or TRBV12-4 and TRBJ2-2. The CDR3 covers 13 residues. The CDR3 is CASSPINTGELFF.

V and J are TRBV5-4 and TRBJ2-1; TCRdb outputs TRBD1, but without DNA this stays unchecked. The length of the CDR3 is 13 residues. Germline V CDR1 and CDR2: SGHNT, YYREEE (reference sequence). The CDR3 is CASSFEMGGEQFF.

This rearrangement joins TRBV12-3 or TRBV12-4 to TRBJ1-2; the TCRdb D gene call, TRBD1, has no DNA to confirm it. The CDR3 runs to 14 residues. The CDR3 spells CASSFQGSNYGYTF.

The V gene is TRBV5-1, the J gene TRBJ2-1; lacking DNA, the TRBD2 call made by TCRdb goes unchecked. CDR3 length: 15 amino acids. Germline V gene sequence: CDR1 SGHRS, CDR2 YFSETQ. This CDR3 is CASSGRAGSYNEQFF.

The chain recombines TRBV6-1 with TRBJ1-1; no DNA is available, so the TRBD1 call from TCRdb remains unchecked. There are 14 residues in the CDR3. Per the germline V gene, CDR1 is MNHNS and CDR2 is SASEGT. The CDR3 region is CASRPPQVYTEAFF.

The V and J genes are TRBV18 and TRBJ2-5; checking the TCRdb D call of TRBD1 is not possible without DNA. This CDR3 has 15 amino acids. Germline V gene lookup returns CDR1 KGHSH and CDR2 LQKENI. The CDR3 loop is CASSPRGTDQETQYF.

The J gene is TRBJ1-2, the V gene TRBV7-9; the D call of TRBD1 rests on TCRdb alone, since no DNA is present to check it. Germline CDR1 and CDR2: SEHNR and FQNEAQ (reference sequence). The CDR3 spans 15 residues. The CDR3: CASSLHGGANYGYTF.

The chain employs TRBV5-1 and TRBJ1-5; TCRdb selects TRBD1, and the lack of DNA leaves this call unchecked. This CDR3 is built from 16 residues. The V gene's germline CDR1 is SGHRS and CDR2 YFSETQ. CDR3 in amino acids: CASSSDRAYRNQPQHF.

CDR3 in amino acids: CSASLKYEQYF. The rearrangement joins TRBV20-1 to TRBJ2-7. The CDR3 has 11 amino acids. The germline gives CDR1 DFQATT, CDR2 SNEGSKA (reference sequence).

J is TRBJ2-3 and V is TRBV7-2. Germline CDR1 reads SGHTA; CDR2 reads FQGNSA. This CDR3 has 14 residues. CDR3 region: CASSLKRDTDTQYF.

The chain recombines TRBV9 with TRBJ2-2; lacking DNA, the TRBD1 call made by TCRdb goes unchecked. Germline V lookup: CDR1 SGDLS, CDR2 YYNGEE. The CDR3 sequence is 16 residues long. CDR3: CASSVKAGTFTGELFF. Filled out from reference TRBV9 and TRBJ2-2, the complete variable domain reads DSGVTQTPKHLITATGQRVTLRCSPRSGDLSVYWYQQSLDQGLQFLIQYYNGEERAKGNILERFSAQQFPDLHSELNLSSLELGDSALYFCASSVKAGTFTGELFFGEGSRLTVL.

CDR3 protein: CATGQGTLVNTEAFF. The chain couples TRBV10-3 to TRBJ1-1; the D call from TCRdb, TRBD1, cannot be confirmed without DNA. The CDR3 is 15 residues long. The germline V gene has CDR1 ENHRY and CDR2 SYGVKD.

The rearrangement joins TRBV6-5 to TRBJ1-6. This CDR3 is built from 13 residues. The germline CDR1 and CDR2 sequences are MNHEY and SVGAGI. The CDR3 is CATQSSYNSPLHF.

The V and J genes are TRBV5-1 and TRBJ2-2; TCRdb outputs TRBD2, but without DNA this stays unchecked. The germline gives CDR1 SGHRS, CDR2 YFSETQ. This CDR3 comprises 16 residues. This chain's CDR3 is CASFDAGTANTGELFF.

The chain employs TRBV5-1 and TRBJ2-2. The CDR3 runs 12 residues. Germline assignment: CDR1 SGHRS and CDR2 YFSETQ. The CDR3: CASSLAEGELFF.

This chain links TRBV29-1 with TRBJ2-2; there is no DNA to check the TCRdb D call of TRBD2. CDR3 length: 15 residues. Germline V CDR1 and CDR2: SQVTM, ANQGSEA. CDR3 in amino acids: CSAGLAGENTGELFF.

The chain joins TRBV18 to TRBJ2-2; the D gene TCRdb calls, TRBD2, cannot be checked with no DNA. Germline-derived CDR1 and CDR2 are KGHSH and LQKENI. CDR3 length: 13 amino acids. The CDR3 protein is CASSPEGTGELFF.

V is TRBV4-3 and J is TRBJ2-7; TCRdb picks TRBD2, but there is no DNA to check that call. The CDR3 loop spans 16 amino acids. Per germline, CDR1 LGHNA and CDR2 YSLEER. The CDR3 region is CASSQDLASGPYEQYF.

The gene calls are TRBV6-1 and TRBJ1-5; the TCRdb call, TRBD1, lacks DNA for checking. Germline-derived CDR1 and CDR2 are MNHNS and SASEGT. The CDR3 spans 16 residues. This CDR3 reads CASSEFSTGRIKPQHF.

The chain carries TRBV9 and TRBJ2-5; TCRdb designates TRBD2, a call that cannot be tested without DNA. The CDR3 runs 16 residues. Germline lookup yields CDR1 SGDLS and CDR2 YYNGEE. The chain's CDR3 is CASSVGSSGGQETQYF.

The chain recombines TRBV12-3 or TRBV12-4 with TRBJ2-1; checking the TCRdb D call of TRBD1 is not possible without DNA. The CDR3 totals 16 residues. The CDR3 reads CASSFEGVSSYNEQFF.

CDR3 in amino acids: CASSGYRDTGELFF. The V call is TRBV4-1, the J call TRBJ2-2; checking the TCRdb D call of TRBD1 is not possible without DNA. The CDR3 has 14 amino acids. Germline values: CDR1 MGHRA, CDR2 YSYEKL.

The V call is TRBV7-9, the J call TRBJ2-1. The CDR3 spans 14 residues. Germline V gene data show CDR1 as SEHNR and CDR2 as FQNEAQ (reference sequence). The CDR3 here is CASSLKPSYNEQFF.

This chain's CDR3 is CASSQIRGLIVSEQYF. The genes are TRBV3-1 and TRBJ2-7; TCRdb gives TRBD1 as the D gene, but with no DNA this cannot be confirmed. CDR1 is LGHDT and CDR2 is YNNKEL in the germline V gene (reference sequence). The CDR3 loop spans 16 amino acids.

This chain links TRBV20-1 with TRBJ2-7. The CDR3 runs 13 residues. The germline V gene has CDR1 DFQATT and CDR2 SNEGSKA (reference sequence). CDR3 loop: CSALDGNSYEQYF.